The 31 T cell receptor beta chains presented below share a single source sample, sequenced in a study of blood T cell repertoires in COVID-19. Sequencing was performed with immunoSEQ multiplex PCR; in TCRdb, only in-frame clones are kept and a portion is missing. Found here are tens of thousands of clones, roughly 88% of them singletons; the top ten hold roughly 22%. Sequenced: peripheral blood. The receptor source for this set is a man older than 75 with active or convalescent COVID-19.

The rearrangement joins TRBV11-2 to TRBJ2-7; 9 nucleotides agree with TRBD2. CDR1 and CDR2 (germline): SGHAT, FQNNGV. The length of the CDR3 is 14 residues. Germline trimming cut 5 bases from V and 0 bases from J; bases unmatched to any gene: 2. As DNA, the CDR3 is TGTGCCAGCAGCGTGACTAGCGGCTCCTACGAGCAGTACTTC. Translation: CASSVTSGSYEQYF.

CDR3 coding DNA: TGTGCCAGCAGCCCTGCCGGGAGCCGGGTAGAAAAACTGTTTTTT. Amino acids: CASSPAGSRVEKLFF. V and J are TRBV4-2 and TRBJ1-4, with D hard to call. The V gene's germline CDR1 is LGHNA and CDR2 YNFKEQ. V was cut by 4 bases and J by 8 bases, with 17 bases left in between. This CDR3 has 15 residues.

The rearrangement links TRBV7-9 to TRBJ2-1, with D possibly being TRBD1 (6 bases). Germline CDR1 and CDR2: SEHNR and FQNEAQ (reference sequence). Trimming took 0 bases from V and 7 from J, leaving 10 bases between them. The CDR3 length is 14 residues. CDR3 residues: CASSLAEGGNEQFF. In DNA, the CDR3 is TGTGCCAGCAGCTTAGCGGAAGGGGGTAATGAGCAGTTCTTC.

The chain uses TRBV2 and TRBJ1-6, with 8 bases aligning to TRBD1. The germline V gene encodes CDR1 SNHLY and CDR2 FYNNEI. This CDR3 comprises 15 residues. J gave up 7 bases and V 4 bases, and 6 bases lay outside the gene matches. The chain's CDR3 is CASSVVDRGNSPLHF. The CDR3 DNA reads TGTGCCAGCAGTGTAGTCGACAGGGGCAATTCACCCCTCCACTTT. Supplemented by reference TRBV2 and TRBJ1-6, the full variable domain reads EPEVTQTPSHQVTQMGQEVILRCVPISNHLYFYWYRQILGQKVEFLVSFYNNEISEKSEIFDDQFSVERPDGSNFTLKIRSTKLEDSAMYFCASSVVDRGNSPLHFGNGTRLTVT.

The CDR3 DNA is TGTGCCATCAGTGGGTCAGGGACTGCAACTAATGAAAAACTGTTTTTT. Its translation is CAISGSGTATNEKLFF. J is TRBJ1-4 and V is TRBV10-3, with a tentative D call TRBD1 (5 bases). V dropped 4 bases and J dropped 0 bases, with 12 bases sitting between them. The length of the CDR3 is 16 residues. Germline-derived CDR1 and CDR2 are ENHRY and SYGVKD.

Here the CDR3 reads CASRVAGQETQYF. DNA of the CDR3: TGCGCCAGCAGGGTTGCGGGCCAAGAGACCCAGTACTTC. This chain joins TRBV10-2 and TRBJ2-5, with D possibly matching TRBD2 (5 bases). The germline V and J ends were trimmed by 6 bases and 1 base, with 9 bases remaining between them. Germline-derived CDR1 and CDR2 are WSHSY and SAAADI. This CDR3 region has 13 residues.

The chain uses TRBV5-1 and TRBJ2-7; 8 positions agree with TRBD1. The CDR3 sequence is 15 residues long. Germline CDR1 SGHRS, CDR2 YFSETQ. V gave up 0 bases and J gave up 5 bases; unmatched junction bases: 7. Written as DNA, the CDR3 is TGCGCCAGCAGCTTGGTTCTGTCAGGGGGCGACGAGCAGTACTTC. Residues: CASSLVLSGGDEQYF.

The chain combines TRBV11-2 with TRBJ1-1, with TRBD1 identical over 9 bases. The CDR3 has 14 amino acids. Per germline, CDR1 SGHAT and CDR2 FQNNGV. The J segment lost 0 bases and the V segment lost 4 bases, leaving 0 bases of the junction unmatched. The CDR3 is CASSYRGLNTEAFF. Written as DNA, the CDR3 is TGTGCCAGCAGCTACAGGGGGCTGAACACTGAAGCTTTCTTT.

V usage is TRBV18 and J usage is TRBJ1-1; 9 bases agree with TRBD1. This CDR3 spans 13 amino acids. CDR1 KGHSH and CDR2 LQKENI come from the germline V gene. With V trimmed by 0 bases and J by 10 bases, 3 bases remained unmatched. The CDR3 coding sequence is TGTGCCAGCTCACCACCCGGGACAGGGACAGCTTTCTTT. This codes for CASSPPGTGTAFF.

This clone is medium-sized. The V call is TRBV6-5, the J call TRBJ1-5; D unresolved. The CDR3 length is 15 residues. Trimming removed 0 bases at V and 4 bases at J, with 10 bases between. Germline V gives CDR1 MNHEY, CDR2 SVGAGI. Here the CDR3 reads CASSYSRQHNQPQHF. The CDR3 DNA reads as TGTGCCAGCAGTTACTCGAGGCAGCATAATCAGCCCCAGCATTTT.

The V and J genes are TRBV5-8 and TRBJ1-2, with no clear D. The CDR3 has 15 amino acids. Trimming shortened V by 0 bases and J by 2 bases, and 11 bases separated the two germline ends. Germline V lookup: CDR1 SGHTS, CDR2 YDEGEE. CDR3 bases: TGTGCCAGCAGCTTGGCCGGCGGCGGAAACTATGGCTACACCTTC. Translated, it gives CASSLAGGGNYGYTF.

V usage is TRBV20-1 and J usage is TRBJ2-2, with 8 nucleotides matching TRBD1. CDR3 length: 14 residues. The germline V gene has CDR1 DFQATT and CDR2 SNEGSKA (reference sequence). The junction had 4 bases not matched to a gene; V was cut back by 3 bases and J by 4 bases. Written as DNA, the CDR3 is TGCAGTGCTAGTGGACAGGGAAGCACCGGGGAGCTGTTTTTT. It specifies CSASGQGSTGELFF.

This chain uses TRBV19 with TRBJ1-1; TRBD1 aligns across 9 bases. There are 13 residues in the CDR3. V was clipped by 4 bases and J by 5 bases; unmatched bases: 2. In germline, CDR1 is LNHDA, CDR2 SQIVND (reference sequence). In DNA form, the CDR3 reads TGTGCCAGTAGTAACAGGGGGCGGACTGAAGCTTTCTTT. Its translation: CASSNRGRTEAFF. The complete variable domain, with remaining parts taken from reference TRBV19 and TRBJ1-1, reads DGGITQSPKYLFRKEGQNVTLSCEQNLNHDAMYWYRQDPGQGLRLIYYSQIVNDFQKGDIAEGYSVSREKKESFPLTVTSAQKNPTAFYLCASSNRGRTEAFFGQGTRLTVV.

The CDR3 protein is CATSRDWGTPNTGELFF. The CDR3 region has the DNA TGTGCCACCAGCAGAGATTGGGGGACACCGAACACCGGGGAGCTGTTTTTT. This chain uses TRBV15 with TRBJ2-2; possible D gene TRBD1, 6 bases. The CDR3 consists of 17 residues. Trimming removed 0 bases from V and 0 bases from J, with 11 bases in between. Germline V gene lookup returns CDR1 LNHNV and CDR2 YYDKDF (reference sequence). The full variable domain, with the rest looked up from reference TRBV15 and TRBJ2-2, is DAMVIQNPRYQVTQFGKPVTLSCSQTLNHNVMYWYQQKSSQAPKLLFHYYDKDFNNEADTPDNFQSRRPNTSFCFLDIRSPGLGDTAMYLCATSRDWGTPNTGELFFGEGSRLTVL.

This clone was recorded a few times. The chain combines TRBV6-2 or TRBV6-3 with TRBJ1-4, with D possibly being TRBD1 (5 bases). The CDR3 contains 15 residues. Germline CDR1 MNHEY, CDR2 SVGEGT. Trimming took off 6 bases at V and 1 base at J, with 12 bases between the two ends. CDR3 region: CASSATQGTNEKLFF. In nucleotides, the CDR3 is TGTGCCAGCAGCGCGACTCAGGGAACTAATGAAAAACTGTTTTTT.

This sequence joins TRBV5-1 and TRBJ2-1, with D tentatively TRBD1 (6 bases). V was clipped by 4 bases and J by 3 bases, with 14 bases between them. The CDR3 contains 15 residues. CDR1 and CDR2 (germline): SGHRS, YFSETQ. CDR3 DNA sequence: TGCGCCAGCAGCGCCGGGACAAACTACTACAATGAGCAGTTCTTC. Translating it yields CASSAGTNYYNEQFF.

The chain links TRBV27 to TRBJ1-1; 8 bases map to TRBD1. The germline CDR1 and CDR2 sequences are MNHEY and SMNVEV (reference sequence). J lost 4 bases, V lost 1 base, and 8 bases had no gene match. The length of the CDR3 is 16 residues. CDR3 loop: CASSLYGDRTGTEAFF. The CDR3 DNA reads TGTGCCAGCAGTTTATACGGGGACAGGACGGGCACTGAAGCTTTCTTT.

This clone has just a few counts. V is TRBV18 and J is TRBJ1-1; possible D gene TRBD1, 5 bases. The CDR3 is 15 residues long. V was clipped by 6 bases and J by 4 bases, with 18 bases between them. From germline, CDR1 is KGHSH and CDR2 LQKENI. In DNA, the CDR3 is TGTGCCAGCTCCCCCCGGGGGGAGCCAAGCACTGAAGCTTTCTTT. Encoded protein: CASSPRGEPSTEAFF.

V is TRBV10-3 and J is TRBJ1-5; TRBD1 might be the D (6 bases). CDR3 length: 14 residues. V lost 3 bases, J lost 6 bases, and 12 bases lay in between. Germline CDR1 is ENHRY and CDR2 is SYGVKD. The CDR3 DNA sequence: TGTGCCATCAGTGACCACAGGGAGGGTCAGCCCCAGCATTTT. Amino acids: CAISDHREGQPQHF.

The chain is built from TRBV2 and TRBJ1-1; D not certain. The CDR3 is made up of 15 amino acids. The V end was cut by 0 bases, the J end by 0 bases, with 8 bases between. Germline values: CDR1 SNHLY, CDR2 FYNNEI. The CDR3 DNA sequence: TGTGCCAGCAGTGAAGCGCTCGGGTTGAACACTGAAGCTTTCTTT. Protein sequence: CASSEALGLNTEAFF.

The rearrangement links TRBV5-1 to TRBJ2-7; the D gene is possibly TRBD1 (7 bases). Germline V lookup: CDR1 SGHRS, CDR2 YFSETQ. V was pared by 0 bases and J by 2 bases, with 15 bases between. The CDR3 is 16 residues long. CDR3 bases: TGCGCCAGCAGCTTGGTCGCGGGACAGAGAGCCTACGAGCAGTACTTC. Its protein product is CASSLVAGQRAYEQYF.

The gene calls are TRBV10-2 and TRBJ2-5, with 9 bases matching TRBD1. CDR1 is WSHSY, CDR2 SAAADI, per germline. This CDR3 has 17 amino acids. Unmatched junction bases numbered 11, after V lost 6 bases and J lost 0 bases. The CDR3 reads CASRGGNRGRNQETQYF. DNA for the CDR3: TGCGCCAGCAGGGGGGGAAACAGGGGGCGAAACCAAGAGACCCAGTACTTC.

The rearrangement uses TRBV11-3 and TRBJ1-3; 8 bases are shared with TRBD1. This CDR3 spans 14 amino acids. Germline CDR1 is SGHNT and CDR2 is YENEEA. With V trimmed by 5 bases and J by 3 bases, 3 bases remained unmatched. CDR3 in amino acids: CASSQGAGGNTIYF. Here the CDR3 DNA reads TGTGCCAGCAGCCAGGGGGCAGGTGGAAACACCATATATTTT.

In nucleotides, the CDR3 is TGTGCCAGCAGCATAGTGCAGGAGGACACCGGGGAGCTGTTTTTT. Residues: CASSIVQEDTGELFF. J is TRBJ2-2 and V is TRBV21-1; the DNA was not compared with TRBD2, the D call given in the table. TRBV21-1 is annotated as a pseudogene. This CDR3 has 15 residues.

This sequence joins TRBV27 and TRBJ2-2; tentatively, D is TRBD2 (6 bases). Germline V gene lookup returns CDR1 MNHEY and CDR2 SMNVEV (reference sequence). V was cut by 6 bases and J by 4 bases, with 15 bases left in between. CDR3 length: 15 residues. The CDR3 DNA reads as TGTGCCAGCAGCCCCCCTTTCGGGAGCACCGGGGAGCTGTTTTTT. Translation gives CASSPPFGSTGELFF.

This clone came up once. J is TRBJ2-2 and V is TRBV28; D might be TRBD1 (5 bases). Germline V gives CDR1 MDHEN, CDR2 SYDVKM. Deletions cut 3 bases from V and 6 bases from J, with 11 bases between. The CDR3 has 14 amino acids. The CDR3: CASSFPRAAGELFF. In DNA form, the CDR3 reads TGTGCCAGCAGTTTTCCCAGGGCGGCCGGGGAGCTGTTTTTT.

V usage is TRBV27 and J usage is TRBJ1-1; maybe TRBD1 (5 bases). The CDR3 consists of 14 residues. With 8 bases removed from V and 7 bases from J, the gap between germline ends came to 20 bases. Germline V gene sequence: CDR1 MNHEY, CDR2 SMNVEV (reference sequence). CDR3 coding DNA: TGTGCCAGCCCCTGGGGGTCTGGGGGGAGTGAAGCTTTCTTT. This encodes CASPWGSGGSEAFF.

The rearrangement joins TRBV19 to TRBJ1-4; possible D gene TRBD1, 5 bases. Germline V lookup: CDR1 LNHDA, CDR2 SQIVND (reference sequence). With 3 bases removed from V and 8 bases from J, the gap between germline ends came to 13 bases. The length of the CDR3 is 14 residues. The CDR3 region has the DNA TGTGCCAGTAGTATTCGCAGGGCTGGGGAAAAACTGTTTTTT. This translates into CASSIRRAGEKLFF.

The CDR3 nucleotides read TGTGCCAGCAGTTTCAACGTCAGGACAGATGGCTACACCTTC. It translates to CASSFNVRTDGYTF. The rearrangement joins TRBV28 to TRBJ1-2; TRBD1 is a possible D gene (6 bases). The CDR3 extends over 14 amino acids. The ends were cut back, 3 bases at V and 6 bases at J, with 14 bases in the middle. Germline CDR1 and CDR2: MDHEN and SYDVKM.

The genes are TRBV11-2 and TRBJ2-1; D not resolved. This CDR3 has 15 residues. CDR1 and CDR2 (germline): SGHAT, FQNNGV. V shed 5 bases and J shed 8 bases, with 19 bases lying between them. The CDR3 bases are TGTGCCAGCAGCCCAGACTCGTCCGATCATCATGAGCAGTTCTTC. Encoded protein: CASSPDSSDHHEQFF.

J is TRBJ2-7 and V is TRBV2; perhaps TRBD1 as D (5 bases). Germline-derived CDR1 and CDR2 are SNHLY and FYNNEI. The CDR3 extends over 12 amino acids. V lost 8 bases, J lost 3 bases, and 11 bases lay in between. The CDR3 sequence: CASEDKFYEQYF. CDR3 sequence (DNA): TGTGCCAGCGAGGACAAGTTCTACGAGCAGTACTTC.